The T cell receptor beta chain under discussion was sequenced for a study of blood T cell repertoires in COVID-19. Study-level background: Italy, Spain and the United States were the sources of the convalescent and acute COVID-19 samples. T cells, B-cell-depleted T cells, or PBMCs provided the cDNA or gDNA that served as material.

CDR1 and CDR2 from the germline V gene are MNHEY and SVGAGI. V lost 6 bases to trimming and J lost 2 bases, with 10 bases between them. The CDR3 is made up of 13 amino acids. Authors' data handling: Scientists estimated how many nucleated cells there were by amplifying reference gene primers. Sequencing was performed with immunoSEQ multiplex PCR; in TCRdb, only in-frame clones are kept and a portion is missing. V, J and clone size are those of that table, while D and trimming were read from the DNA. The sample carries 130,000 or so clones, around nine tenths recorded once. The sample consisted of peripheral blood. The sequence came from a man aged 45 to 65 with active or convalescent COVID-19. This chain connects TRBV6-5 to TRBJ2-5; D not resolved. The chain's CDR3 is CASRAVPQETQYF. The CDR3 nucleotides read TGTGCCAGCAGGGCAGTCCCTCAAGAGACCCAGTACTTC.